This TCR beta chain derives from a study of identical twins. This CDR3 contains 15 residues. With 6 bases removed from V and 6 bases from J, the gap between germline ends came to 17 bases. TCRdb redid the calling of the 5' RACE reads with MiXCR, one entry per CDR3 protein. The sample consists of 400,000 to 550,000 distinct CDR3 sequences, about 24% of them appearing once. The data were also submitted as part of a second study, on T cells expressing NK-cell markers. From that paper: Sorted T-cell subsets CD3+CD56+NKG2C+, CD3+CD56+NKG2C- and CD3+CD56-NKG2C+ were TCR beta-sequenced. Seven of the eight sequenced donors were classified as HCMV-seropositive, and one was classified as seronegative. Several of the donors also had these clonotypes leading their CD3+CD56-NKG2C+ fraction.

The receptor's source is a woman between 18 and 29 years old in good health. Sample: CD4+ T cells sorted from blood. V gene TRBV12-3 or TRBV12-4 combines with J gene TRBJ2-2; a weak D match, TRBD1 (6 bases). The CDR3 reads CASRSRQVRAGELFF. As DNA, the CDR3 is TGTGCCAGCAGATCTCGACAGGTTCGAGCCGGGGAGCTGTTTTTT.